A single sample is the source of the 17 T cell receptor beta chains below, sequenced in a study of shared clonotypes between healthy human individuals. Repertoires were generated with immunoSEQ multiplex PCR, while TCRdb's copy carries only in-frame clones and drops some. The sample records roughly 2,500,000 clones, 80% to 95% being singletons. Sequencing was done on a sample of naive CD4+ T cells from PBMCs. Subset here: CD45RA+ positively selected. The receptors derive from a man aged 18 to 35 in good health. Some clones in this sample may be carry-over from other donors' samples.

This clone was detected once. The rearrangement uses TRBV28 and TRBJ2-1; D might be TRBD2 (5 bases). V was shortened by 5 bases and J by 3 bases, with 17 bases between the two germline ends. Germline lookup yields CDR1 MDHEN and CDR2 SYDVKM. This CDR3 region has 16 residues. This CDR3 reads CASSPASSQNYNEQFF. The CDR3 DNA sequence: TGTGCCAGCAGTCCCGCTAGCAGCCAAAACTACAATGAGCAGTTCTTC.

The chain employs TRBV5-5 and TRBJ1-2; D gene ambiguous. CDR1 SGHKS and CDR2 YYEKEE come from the germline V gene (reference sequence). Between the trimmed V and J ends, which lost 0 bases and 0 bases, there was a span of 9 bases. This CDR3 comprises 15 residues. The CDR3 nucleotides read TGTGCCAGCAGCTTGGCGGCTCCCGCTAACTATGGCTACACCTTC. This sequence encodes CASSLAAPANYGYTF.

The chain carries TRBV11-2 and TRBJ2-7; the D is unclear. CDR3 length: 12 amino acids. CDR1 is SGHAT and CDR2 is FQNNGV in the germline V gene. The V end was cut by 3 bases, the J end by 6 bases, with 9 bases between. The CDR3 DNA reads TGTGCCAGCAGCTTGGGCATCGGCGAGCAGTACTTC. It is translated as CASSLGIGEQYF. The whole variable domain, remainder taken from reference TRBV11-2 and TRBJ2-7, is EAGVAQSPRYKIIEKRQSVAFWCNPISGHATLYWYQQILGQGPKLLIQFQNNGVVDDSQLPKDRFSAERLKGVDSTLKIQPAKLEDSAVYLCASSLGIGEQYFGPGTRLTVT.

This clone was seen only once. The chain employs TRBV19 and TRBJ1-2; the match to TRBD1 covers 10 bases. V was clipped by 2 bases and J by 6 bases; unmatched bases: 6. This CDR3 is built from 15 residues. Germline values: CDR1 LNHDA, CDR2 SQIVND (reference sequence). CDR3 sequence: CASSITSTGGHGYTF. The CDR3 coding sequence is TGTGCCAGTAGTATAACCTCGACAGGGGGCCATGGCTACACCTTC.

This clone was seen just once. The chain recombines TRBV7-2 with TRBJ2-2; 13 bases are shared with TRBD2. The CDR3 is 16 residues long. V shed 2 bases and J 6 bases; nucleotides not matched to a gene: 3. The germline V gene has CDR1 SGHTA and CDR2 FQGNSA. The chain's CDR3 is CASSLLGLAGSGELFF. CDR3 DNA: TGTGCCAGCAGCTTATTGGGACTAGCGGGATCCGGGGAGCTGTTTTTT.

The chain employs TRBV19 and TRBJ2-7; 9 positions agree with TRBD1. V shed 5 bases and J 4 bases; nucleotides not matched to a gene: 15. The CDR3 sequence is 17 residues long. Germline V lookup: CDR1 LNHDA, CDR2 SQIVND (reference sequence). CDR3 nucleotide sequence: TGTGCCAGTAGTTTGAGACCCCGGGACAGGGTGAAGTACGAGCAGTACTTC. It specifies CASSLRPRDRVKYEQYF.

V usage is TRBV2 and J usage is TRBJ1-5; TRBD1 matches at 8 bases. CDR3 length equals 16 residues. Trimming cost V 2 bases and J 6 bases; bases outside gene matches: 9. CDR1 and CDR2 (germline): SNHLY, FYNNEI. The CDR3, as DNA: TGTGCCAGCAGTGAATCTGGCAGGGGGCCGGCTCAGCCCCAGCATTTT. It is translated as CASSESGRGPAQPQHF.

This clone occurred once. The chain joins TRBV4-2 to TRBJ2-1; 8 nucleotides align to TRBD2. Germline lookup yields CDR1 LGHNA and CDR2 YNFKEQ. The CDR3 has 16 amino acids. V was clipped by 2 bases and J by 0 bases; unmatched bases: 3. In DNA form, the CDR3 reads TGTGCCAGCAGCCAACAAAGCGGGAGCTCCTACAATGAGCAGTTCTTC. This gives the protein CASSQQSGSSYNEQFF.

The CDR3 reads CASSLRLAVNNEQFF. The DNA of the CDR3 is TGTGCCAGCAGCTTACGACTAGCGGTCAACAATGAGCAGTTCTTC. This rearrangement joins TRBV7-2 to TRBJ2-1; 9 positions agree with TRBD2. The CDR3 totals 15 residues. Germline V lookup: CDR1 SGHTA, CDR2 FQGNSA. The trim removed 2 bases at V and 5 bases at J, leaving 4 bases unmatched.

The chain couples TRBV28 to TRBJ1-5; 7 nucleotides match TRBD1. This CDR3 is built from 17 residues. CDR1 and CDR2 (germline): MDHEN, SYDVKM. The trim removed 5 bases at V and 3 bases at J, leaving 13 bases unmatched. The CDR3 here is CASSRGGAQVDNQPQHF. CDR3 nucleotide sequence: TGTGCCAGCAGTCGAGGGGGCGCCCAGGTGGACAATCAGCCCCAGCATTTT.

V usage is TRBV5-6 and J usage is TRBJ1-4; 9 nucleotides match TRBD1. The junction had 4 bases not matched to a gene; V was cut back by 3 bases and J by 7 bases. The CDR3 runs 14 residues. The V gene's germline CDR1 is SGHDT and CDR2 YYEEEE. CDR3 sequence (DNA): TGTGCCAGCAGCTCAACGACAGGGGGTGAAAAACTGTTTTTT. Translation: CASSSTTGGEKLFF.

V and J are TRBV27 and TRBJ2-2, with 8 bases fitting TRBD1. CDR1 MNHEY and CDR2 SMNVEV come from the germline V gene (reference sequence). This CDR3 has 16 amino acids. With 8 bases clipped from V and 1 base from J, the junction kept 9 bases outside the gene matches. The CDR3: CASRKTGAMNTGELFF. CDR3 sequence (DNA): TGTGCCAGCCGTAAGACAGGGGCTATGAACACCGGGGAGCTGTTTTTT.

The J gene is TRBJ1-5, the V gene TRBV28; 9 bases align to TRBD1. Trimming took 6 bases from V and 4 from J; bases not matched to a gene: 7. Germline assignment: CDR1 MDHEN and CDR2 SYDVKM. The CDR3 sequence is 15 residues long. The CDR3 DNA reads as TGTGCCAGCAGCTATACAGGGGGCGTAAATCAGCCCCAGCATTTT. The encoded protein is CASSYTGGVNQPQHF.

The chain carries TRBV4-1 and TRBJ2-7; 9 positions agree with TRBD1. Unmatched junction bases numbered 4, after V lost 2 bases and J lost 2 bases. CDR1 is MGHRA and CDR2 is YSYEKL in the germline V gene. The CDR3 totals 15 residues. CDR3 sequence: CASSQPGQGTYEQYF. The CDR3 region has the DNA TGCGCCAGCAGCCAACCGGGACAGGGCACCTACGAGCAGTACTTC.

The V gene is TRBV14, the J gene TRBJ2-5; D may be TRBD2 (6 bases). V was pared by 1 base and J by 5 bases, with 11 bases between. This CDR3 has 14 residues. Germline loops: CDR1 SGHDN, CDR2 FVKESK. The CDR3: CASSQGRGGETQYF. For the CDR3, the DNA is TGTGCCAGCAGCCAAGGGAGGGGTGGTGAGACCCAGTACTTC.

The chain recombines TRBV11-3 with TRBJ2-1, with 10 bases matching TRBD2. V shed 4 bases, J shed 5 bases, and the junction held 14 bases outside the gene matches. This CDR3 contains 18 residues. Germline assignment: CDR1 SGHNT and CDR2 YENEEA. Here the CDR3 reads CASSSTGGLAGGNNEQFF. DNA of the CDR3: TGTGCCAGCAGCTCGACGGGGGGATTAGCGGGAGGTAACAATGAGCAGTTCTTC.

The chain carries TRBV29-1 and TRBJ2-7; TRBD1 agrees at 9 bases. The CDR3 is 13 residues long. CDR1 SQVTM and CDR2 ANQGSEA come from the germline V gene. V was clipped by 5 bases and J by 3 bases; unmatched bases: 5. CDR3 in amino acids: CSVSGQGHYEQYF. The CDR3 coding sequence is TGCAGCGTTTCGGGACAGGGCCACTACGAGCAGTACTTC.